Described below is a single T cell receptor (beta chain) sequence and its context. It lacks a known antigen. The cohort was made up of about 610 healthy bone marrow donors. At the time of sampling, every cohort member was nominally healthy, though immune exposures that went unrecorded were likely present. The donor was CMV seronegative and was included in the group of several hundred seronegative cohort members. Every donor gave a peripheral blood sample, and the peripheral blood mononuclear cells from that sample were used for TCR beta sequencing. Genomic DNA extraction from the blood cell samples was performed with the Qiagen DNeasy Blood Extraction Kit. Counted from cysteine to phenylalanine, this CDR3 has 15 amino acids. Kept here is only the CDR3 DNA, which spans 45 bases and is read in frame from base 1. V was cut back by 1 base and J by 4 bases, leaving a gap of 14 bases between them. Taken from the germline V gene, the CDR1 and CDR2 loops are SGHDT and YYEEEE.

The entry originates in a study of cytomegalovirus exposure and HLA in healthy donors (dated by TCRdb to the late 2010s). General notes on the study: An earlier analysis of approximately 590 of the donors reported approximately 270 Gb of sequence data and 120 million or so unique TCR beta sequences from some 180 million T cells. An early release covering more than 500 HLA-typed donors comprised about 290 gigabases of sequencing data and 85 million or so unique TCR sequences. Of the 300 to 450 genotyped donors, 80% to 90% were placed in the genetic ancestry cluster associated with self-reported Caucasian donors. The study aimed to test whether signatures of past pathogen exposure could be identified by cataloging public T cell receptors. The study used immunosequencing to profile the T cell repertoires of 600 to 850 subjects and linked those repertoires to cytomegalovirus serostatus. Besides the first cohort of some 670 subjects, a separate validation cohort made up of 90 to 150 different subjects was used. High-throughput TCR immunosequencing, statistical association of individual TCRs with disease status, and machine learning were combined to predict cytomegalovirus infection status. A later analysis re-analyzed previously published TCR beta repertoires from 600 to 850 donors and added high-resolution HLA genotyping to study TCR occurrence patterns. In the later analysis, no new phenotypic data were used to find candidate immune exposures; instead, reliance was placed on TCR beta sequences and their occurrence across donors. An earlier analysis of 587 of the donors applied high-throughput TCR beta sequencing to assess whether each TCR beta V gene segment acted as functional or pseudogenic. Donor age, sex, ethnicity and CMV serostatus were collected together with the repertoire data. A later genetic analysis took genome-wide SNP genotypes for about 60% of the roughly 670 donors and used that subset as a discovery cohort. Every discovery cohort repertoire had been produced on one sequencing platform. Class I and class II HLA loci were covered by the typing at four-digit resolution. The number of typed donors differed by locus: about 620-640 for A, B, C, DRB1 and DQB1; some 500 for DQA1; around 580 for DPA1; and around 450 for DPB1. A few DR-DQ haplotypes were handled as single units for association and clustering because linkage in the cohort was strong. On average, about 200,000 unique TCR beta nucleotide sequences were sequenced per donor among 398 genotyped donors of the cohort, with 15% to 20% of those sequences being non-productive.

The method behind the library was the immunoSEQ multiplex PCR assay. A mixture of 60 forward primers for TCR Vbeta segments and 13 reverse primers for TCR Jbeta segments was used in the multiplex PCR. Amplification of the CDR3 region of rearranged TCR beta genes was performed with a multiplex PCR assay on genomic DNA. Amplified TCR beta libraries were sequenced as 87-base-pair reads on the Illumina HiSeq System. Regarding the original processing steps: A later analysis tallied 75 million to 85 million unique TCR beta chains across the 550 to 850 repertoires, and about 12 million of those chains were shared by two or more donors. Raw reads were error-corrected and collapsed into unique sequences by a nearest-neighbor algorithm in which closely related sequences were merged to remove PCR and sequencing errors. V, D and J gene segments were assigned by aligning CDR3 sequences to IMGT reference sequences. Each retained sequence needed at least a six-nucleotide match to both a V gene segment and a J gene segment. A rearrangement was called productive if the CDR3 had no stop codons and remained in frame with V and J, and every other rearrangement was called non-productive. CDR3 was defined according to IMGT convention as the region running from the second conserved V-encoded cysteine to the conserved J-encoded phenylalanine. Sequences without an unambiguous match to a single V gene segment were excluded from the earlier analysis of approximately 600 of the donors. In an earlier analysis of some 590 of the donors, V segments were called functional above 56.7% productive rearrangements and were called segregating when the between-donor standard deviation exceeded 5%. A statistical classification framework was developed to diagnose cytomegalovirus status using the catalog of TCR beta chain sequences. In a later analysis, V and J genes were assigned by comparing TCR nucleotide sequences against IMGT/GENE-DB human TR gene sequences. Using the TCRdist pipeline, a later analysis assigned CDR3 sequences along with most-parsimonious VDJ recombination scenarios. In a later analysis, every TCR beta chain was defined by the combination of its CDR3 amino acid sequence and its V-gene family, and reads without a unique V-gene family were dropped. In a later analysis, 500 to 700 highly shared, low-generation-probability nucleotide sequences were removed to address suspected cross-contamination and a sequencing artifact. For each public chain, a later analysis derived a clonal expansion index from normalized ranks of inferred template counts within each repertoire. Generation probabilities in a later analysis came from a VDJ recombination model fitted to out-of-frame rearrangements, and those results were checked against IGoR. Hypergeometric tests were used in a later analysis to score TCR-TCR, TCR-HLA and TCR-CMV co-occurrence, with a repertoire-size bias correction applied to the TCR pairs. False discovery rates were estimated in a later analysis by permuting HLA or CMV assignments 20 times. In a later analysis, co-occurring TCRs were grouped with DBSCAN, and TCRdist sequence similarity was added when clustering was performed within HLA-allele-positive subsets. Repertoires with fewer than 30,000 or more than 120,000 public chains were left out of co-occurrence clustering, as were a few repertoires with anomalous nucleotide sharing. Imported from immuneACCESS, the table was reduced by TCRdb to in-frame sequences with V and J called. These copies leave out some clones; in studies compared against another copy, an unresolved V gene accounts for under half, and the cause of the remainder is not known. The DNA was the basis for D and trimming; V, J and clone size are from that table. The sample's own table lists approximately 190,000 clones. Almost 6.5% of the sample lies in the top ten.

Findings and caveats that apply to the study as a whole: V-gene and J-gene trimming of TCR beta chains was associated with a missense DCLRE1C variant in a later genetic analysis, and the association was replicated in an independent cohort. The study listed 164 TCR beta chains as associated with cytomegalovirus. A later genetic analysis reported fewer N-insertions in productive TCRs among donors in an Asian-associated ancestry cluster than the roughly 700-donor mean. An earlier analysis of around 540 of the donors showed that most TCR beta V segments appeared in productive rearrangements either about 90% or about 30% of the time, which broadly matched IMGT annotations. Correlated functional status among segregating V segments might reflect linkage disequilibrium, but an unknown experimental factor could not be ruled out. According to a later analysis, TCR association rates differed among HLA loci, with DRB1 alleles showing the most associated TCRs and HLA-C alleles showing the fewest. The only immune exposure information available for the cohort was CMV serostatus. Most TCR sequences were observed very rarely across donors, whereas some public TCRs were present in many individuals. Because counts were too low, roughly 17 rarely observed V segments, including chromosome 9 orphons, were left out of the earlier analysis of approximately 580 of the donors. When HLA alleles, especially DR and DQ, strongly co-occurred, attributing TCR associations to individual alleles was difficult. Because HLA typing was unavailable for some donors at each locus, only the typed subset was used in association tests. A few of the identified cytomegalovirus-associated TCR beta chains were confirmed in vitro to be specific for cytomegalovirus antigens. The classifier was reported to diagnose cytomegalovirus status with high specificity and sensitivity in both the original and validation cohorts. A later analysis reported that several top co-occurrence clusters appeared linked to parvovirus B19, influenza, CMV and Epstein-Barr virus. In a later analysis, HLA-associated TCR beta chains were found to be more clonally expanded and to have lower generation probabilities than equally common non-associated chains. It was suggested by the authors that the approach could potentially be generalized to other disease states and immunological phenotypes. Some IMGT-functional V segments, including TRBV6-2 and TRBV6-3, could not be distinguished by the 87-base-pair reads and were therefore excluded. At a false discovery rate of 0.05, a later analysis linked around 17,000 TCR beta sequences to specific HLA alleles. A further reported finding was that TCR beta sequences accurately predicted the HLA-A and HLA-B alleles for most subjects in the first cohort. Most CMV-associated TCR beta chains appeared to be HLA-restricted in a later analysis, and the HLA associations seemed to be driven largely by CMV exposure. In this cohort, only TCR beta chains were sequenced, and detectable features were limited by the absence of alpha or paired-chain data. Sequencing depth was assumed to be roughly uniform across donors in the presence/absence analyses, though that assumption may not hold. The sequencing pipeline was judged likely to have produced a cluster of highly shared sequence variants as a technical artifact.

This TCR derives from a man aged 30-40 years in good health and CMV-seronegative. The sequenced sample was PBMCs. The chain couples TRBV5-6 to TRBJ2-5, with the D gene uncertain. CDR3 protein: CASSLSRFGGETQYF. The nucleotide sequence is TGTGCCAGCAGCTTGTCTCGATTTGGCGGAGAGACCCAGTACTTC.